These T cell receptor beta chains were read from a single sample in a study of OX40 agonist ivuxolimab in advanced cancers. Generated by immunoSEQ multiplex PCR, the TCRdb table keeps only in-frame clones and is missing some. The sample has over 65,000 clones, roughly 85% seen once. The sample here was CD4+ or CD8+ T cells sorted from blood, taken in a trial of the OX40 agonist ivuxolimab. The receptors derive from an adult with an advanced solid tumor such as melanoma, head and neck, liver or kidney cancer. The CDR3 runs from the conserved cysteine through the conserved F or W.

v_call: TRBV7-9; cdr3_aa: CASSLAGTSVLEQYF
v_call: TRBV9; cdr3_aa: CASSVGWGWTEAFF
v_call: TRBV19; cdr3_aa: CASSRDRGSYEQYF
v_call: TRBV28; cdr3_aa: CASSWQASVEKLFF
v_call: TRBV29-1; cdr3_aa: CGGGRSSEKLFF
v_call: TRBV5-1; cdr3_aa: CASSLRTGSMTEAFF
v_call: TRBV15; cdr3_aa: CATSRMGQGGFYEQYF
v_call: TRBV4-1; cdr3_aa: CASSQDRQKLMNTEAFF
v_call: TRBV2; cdr3_aa: CASSGTLDNSPLHF
v_call: TRBV28; cdr3_aa: CASSLRLAHTGELFF
v_call: TRBV11-2; cdr3_aa: CASSYGRWNTEAFF
v_call: TRBV7-3; cdr3_aa: CASSLFEGTEAFF
v_call: TRBV5-4; cdr3_aa: CASSLDRATDTQYF
v_call: TRBV10-3; cdr3_aa: CATLENTEAFF
v_call: TRBV6-5; cdr3_aa: CATSRAPLHF
v_call: TRBV9; cdr3_aa: CASSAAAWGQPQHF
v_call: TRBV5-1; cdr3_aa: CASSPDSSGNTIYF
v_call: TRBV5-4; cdr3_aa: CASSANREETQYF
v_call: TRBV27; cdr3_aa: CASSLSAIGGTGYTF
v_call: TRBV5-1; cdr3_aa: CASSLEGRSSYEQYF
v_call: TRBV28; cdr3_aa: CASRPSGSQETQYF
v_call: TRBV5-1; cdr3_aa: CASSIQGIQGYEQYF
v_call: TRBV5-1; cdr3_aa: CASSLLQQGAGYGYTF
v_call: TRBV2; cdr3_aa: CANHRGIGNTEQFF
v_call: TRBV28; cdr3_aa: CASRGEQGEGQPQHF
v_call: TRBV7-2; cdr3_aa: CASSLSRGGNTIYF
v_call: TRBV28; cdr3_aa: CASVLRTEAFF
v_call: TRBV5-1; cdr3_aa: CASAQVGFTDTQYF
v_call: TRBV4-1; cdr3_aa: CASSQYGTSGTDTQYF
v_call: TRBV7-9; cdr3_aa: CASSLEGPF
v_call: TRBV28; cdr3_aa: CASSNTGTPSYEQYF
v_call: TRBV6-1; cdr3_aa: CAAQRASGLYGYTF
v_call: TRBV30; cdr3_aa: CAWSLSFGFYGGVAGGTNTGELFF
v_call: TRBV5-6; cdr3_aa: CASRQGNQPQHF
v_call: TRBV5-6; cdr3_aa: CASSFGVSNQPQHF
v_call: TRBV5-8; cdr3_aa: CASSLGGSGTEAFF
v_call: TRBV4-1; cdr3_aa: CASSQDGTGVETQYF
v_call: TRBV28; cdr3_aa: CASRAGSLRGYTF
v_call: TRBV30; cdr3_aa: CAWSGDISGNTIYF
v_call: TRBV28; cdr3_aa: CASKSNRGSTGELFF
v_call: TRBV29-1; cdr3_aa: CSVGGKTYETQYF
v_call: TRBV5-1; cdr3_aa: CASSLVKGHLGGEQYF